Described below is a single T cell receptor (beta chain) sequence and its context. CDR1 is DFQATT and CDR2 is SNEGSKA in the germline V gene (reference sequence). V lost 6 bases and J lost 8, with 16 bases in between. This CDR3 has 13 residues. The record originates from a study of identical twins. TCRdb ran MiXCR on the 5' RACE reads and lists one entry per CDR3 protein. The sample lists roughly 1,500,000 distinct CDR3 sequences, under 35% occurring once. The clonotype was recovered from a newborn girl in good health. The chain recombines TRBV20-1 with TRBJ2-2, with TRBD1 as a possible D gene (6 bases). Input material: cord blood. CDR3 loop: CSADSRGSGELFF. CDR3 nucleotides: TGCAGTGCGGACTCCAGGGGATCAGGGGAGCTGTTTTTT.